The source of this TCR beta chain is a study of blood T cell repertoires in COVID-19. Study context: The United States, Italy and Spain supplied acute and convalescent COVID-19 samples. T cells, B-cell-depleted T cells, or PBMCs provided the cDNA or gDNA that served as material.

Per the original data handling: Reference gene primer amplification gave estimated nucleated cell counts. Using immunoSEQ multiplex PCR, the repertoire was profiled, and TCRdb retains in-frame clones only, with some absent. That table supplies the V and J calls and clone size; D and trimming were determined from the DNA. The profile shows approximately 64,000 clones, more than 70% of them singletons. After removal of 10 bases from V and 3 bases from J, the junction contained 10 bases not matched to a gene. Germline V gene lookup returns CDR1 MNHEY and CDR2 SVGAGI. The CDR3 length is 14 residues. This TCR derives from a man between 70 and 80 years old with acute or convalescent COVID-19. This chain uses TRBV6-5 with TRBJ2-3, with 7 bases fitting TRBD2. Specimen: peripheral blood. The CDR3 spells CATGRGKHTDTQYF. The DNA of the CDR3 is TGTGCCACCGGGCGGGGGAAACATACAGATACGCAGTATTTT.